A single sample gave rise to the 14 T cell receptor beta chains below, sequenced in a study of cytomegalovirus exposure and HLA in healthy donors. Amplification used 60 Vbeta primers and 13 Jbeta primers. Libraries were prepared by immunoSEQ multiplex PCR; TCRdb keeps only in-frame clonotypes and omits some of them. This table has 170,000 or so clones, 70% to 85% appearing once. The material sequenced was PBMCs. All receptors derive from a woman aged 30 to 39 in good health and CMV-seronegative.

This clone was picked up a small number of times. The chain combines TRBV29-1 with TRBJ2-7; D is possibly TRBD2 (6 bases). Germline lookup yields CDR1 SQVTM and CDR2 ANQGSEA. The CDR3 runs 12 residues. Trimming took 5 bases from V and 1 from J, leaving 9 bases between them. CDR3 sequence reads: CSVRRDSYEQYF. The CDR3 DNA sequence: TGCAGCGTTAGGAGGGATTCCTACGAGCAGTACTTC.

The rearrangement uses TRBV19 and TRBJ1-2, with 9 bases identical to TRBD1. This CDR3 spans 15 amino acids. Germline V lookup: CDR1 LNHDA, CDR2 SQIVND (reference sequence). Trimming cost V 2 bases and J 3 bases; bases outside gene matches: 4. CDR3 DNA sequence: TGTGCCAGTAGTATACCTGGACAGGGGCACTATGGCTACACCTTC. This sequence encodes CASSIPGQGHYGYTF. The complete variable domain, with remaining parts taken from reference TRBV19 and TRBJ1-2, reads DGGITQSPKYLFRKEGQNVTLSCEQNLNHDAMYWYRQDPGQGLRLIYYSQIVNDFQKGDIAEGYSVSREKKESFPLTVTSAQKNPTAFYLCASSIPGQGHYGYTFGSGTRLTVV.

The CDR3 sequence is CASSPQHRDRGKETQYF. CDR3 sequence (DNA): TGTGCCAGCAGCCCCCAACACCGGGACAGGGGAAAAGAGACCCAGTACTTC. V gene TRBV7-7 combines with J gene TRBJ2-5; 10 bases fit TRBD1. The V gene end was trimmed by 5 bases and the J gene end by 3 bases; junction bases not matched to a gene: 12. This CDR3 has 17 amino acids. CDR1 and CDR2 (germline): SSHAT, FNYEAQ (reference sequence).

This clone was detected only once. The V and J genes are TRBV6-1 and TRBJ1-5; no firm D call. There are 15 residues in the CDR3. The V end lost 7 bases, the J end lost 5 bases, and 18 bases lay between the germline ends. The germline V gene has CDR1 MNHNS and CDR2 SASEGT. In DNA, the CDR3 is TGTGCCAGCACCCCCTACCGGCCCCTAGATCAGCCCCAGCATTTT. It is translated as CASTPYRPLDQPQHF.

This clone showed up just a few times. In DNA form, the CDR3 reads TGCGCCAGCAGCCAAGATTTCCGGAGCGCCCAAGAGACCCAGTACTTC. Translating gives CASSQDFRSAQETQYF. The rearrangement links TRBV4-3 to TRBJ2-5, with D uncertain. The V gene lost 0 bases and the J gene lost 1 base, with 12 bases spanning the gap. In germline, CDR1 is LGHNA, CDR2 YSLEER. This CDR3 has 16 amino acids.

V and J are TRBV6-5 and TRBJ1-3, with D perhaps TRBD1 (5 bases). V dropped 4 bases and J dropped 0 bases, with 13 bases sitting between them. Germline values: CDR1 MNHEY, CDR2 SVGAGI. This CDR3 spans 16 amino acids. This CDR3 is CASSFSRVVSGNTIYF. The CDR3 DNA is TGTGCCAGCAGTTTTAGCAGGGTAGTCTCTGGAAACACCATATATTTT.

The CDR3 loop is CASSQDQGVAGYEQYF. CDR3 DNA: TGCGCCAGCAGCCAAGATCAGGGGGTCGCGGGATACGAGCAGTACTTC. The genes are TRBV4-1 and TRBJ2-7; TRBD1 is a possible D gene (7 bases). Germline values: CDR1 MGHRA, CDR2 YSYEKL. The CDR3 is 16 residues long. The V gene lost 0 bases and the J gene lost 4 bases, with 16 bases spanning the gap.

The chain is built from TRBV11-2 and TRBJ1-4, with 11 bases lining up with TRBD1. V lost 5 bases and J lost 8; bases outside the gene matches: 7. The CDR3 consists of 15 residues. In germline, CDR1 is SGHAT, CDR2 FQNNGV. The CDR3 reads CASSRRDRGYEKLFF. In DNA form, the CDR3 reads TGTGCCAGCAGCCGACGGGACAGGGGGTACGAAAAACTGTTTTTT.

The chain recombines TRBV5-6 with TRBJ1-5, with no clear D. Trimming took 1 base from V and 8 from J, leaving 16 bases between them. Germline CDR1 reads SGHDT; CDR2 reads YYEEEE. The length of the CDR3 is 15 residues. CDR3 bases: TGTGCCAGCAGCTTGATCAGGAACAGTTTGGAGCCCCAGCATTTT. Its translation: CASSLIRNSLEPQHF.

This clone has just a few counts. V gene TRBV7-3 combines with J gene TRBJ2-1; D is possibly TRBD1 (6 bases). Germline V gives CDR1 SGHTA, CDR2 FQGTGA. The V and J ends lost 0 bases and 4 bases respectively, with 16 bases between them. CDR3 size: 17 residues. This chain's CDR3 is CASSLTRDTYQYNEQFF. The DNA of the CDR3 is TGTGCCAGCAGCTTAACCCGGGACACTTACCAATACAATGAGCAGTTCTTC.

In DNA form, the CDR3 reads TGTGCCATCAGTGACCAGGTTAACGGTGGCTACACCTTC. Encoded protein: CAISDQVNGGYTF. V is TRBV10-3 and J is TRBJ1-2; D is undetermined. Germline CDR1 ENHRY, CDR2 SYGVKD. V dropped 3 bases and J dropped 7 bases, with 12 bases sitting between them. The CDR3 totals 13 residues.

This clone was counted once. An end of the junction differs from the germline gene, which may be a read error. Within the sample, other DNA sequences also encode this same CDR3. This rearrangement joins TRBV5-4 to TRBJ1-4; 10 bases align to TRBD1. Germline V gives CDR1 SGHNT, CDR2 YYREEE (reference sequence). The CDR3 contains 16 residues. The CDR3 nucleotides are TGCGCCAGCAGCTTGGGGAGACAGGGGGCAGATGAAAAACTGTTTTTT. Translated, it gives CASSLGRQGADEKLFF.

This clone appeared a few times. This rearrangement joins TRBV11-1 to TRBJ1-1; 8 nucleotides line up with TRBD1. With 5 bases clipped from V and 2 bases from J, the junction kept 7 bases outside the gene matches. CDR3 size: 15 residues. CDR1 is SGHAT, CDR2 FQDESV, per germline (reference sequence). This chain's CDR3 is CASSGRTGQNTEAFF. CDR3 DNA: TGTGCCAGCAGCGGTCGGACAGGGCAAAACACTGAAGCTTTCTTT.

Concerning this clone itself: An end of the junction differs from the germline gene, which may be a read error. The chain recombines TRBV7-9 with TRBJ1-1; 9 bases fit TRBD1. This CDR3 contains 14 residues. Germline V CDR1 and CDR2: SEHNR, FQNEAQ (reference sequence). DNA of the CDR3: TGTTCCAGCAGCTTCGGGACAGGGTTTACTGAAGCTTTCTTT. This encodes CSSSFGTGFTEAFF.